These 10 T cell receptor beta chains came from one sample sequenced in a study of blood T cell repertoires in COVID-19 (TCRdb year 2020). Receptors were amplified or captured by the immunoSEQ multiplex PCR assay. In TCRdb, the immuneACCESS table is reduced to in-frame sequences with V and J assigned. These tables do not hold every clone; where another copy was compared, an unresolved V gene accounts for under half, and the others remain unexplained. The sample table lists 140,000 or so clones, just under 85% of them with a count of one. The ten largest clones take up about 3.7% of the sample. Sequencing input: PBMCs or T cells enriched from blood (not recorded which). These receptors all come from a woman in her forties or fifties with acute COVID-19.

The V and J genes are TRBV6-5 and TRBJ2-7, with TRBD1 matching over 9 bases. In germline, CDR1 is MNHEY, CDR2 SVGAGI. V lost 5 bases and J lost 5; bases outside the gene matches: 7. CDR3 length: 14 amino acids. In nucleotides, the CDR3 is TGTGCCAGCAGTACCGGGACAGGGAGGGACGAGCAGTACTTC. Amino acids: CASSTGTGRDEQYF.

The chain carries TRBV5-8 and TRBJ1-2, with no clear D. This CDR3 contains 16 residues. Germline loops: CDR1 SGHTS, CDR2 YDEGEE. V lost 4 bases and J lost 1, with 17 bases in between. The CDR3 DNA sequence: TGTGCCAGCAGCCCGCGGGCCAGCCTATTTAACTATGGCTACACCTTC. Its protein is CASSPRASLFNYGYTF.

This sequence joins TRBV27 and TRBJ2-1; 12 bases agree with TRBD2. CDR1 is MNHEY and CDR2 is SMNVEV in the germline V gene (reference sequence). Unmatched junction bases numbered 12, after V lost 1 base and J lost 8 bases. This CDR3 is 18 amino acids long. The CDR3 sequence: CASSLWASGRAIQYEQFF. In DNA form, the CDR3 reads TGTGCCAGCAGTTTATGGGCTAGCGGGAGGGCAATACAATATGAGCAGTTCTTC.

This clone was counted a single time. The J gene is TRBJ1-1, the V gene TRBV5-1; 10 bases are shared with TRBD1. Germline CDR1 SGHRS, CDR2 YFSETQ. The CDR3 is made up of 17 amino acids. After removal of 1 base from V and 0 bases from J, the junction contained 6 bases not matched to a gene. CDR3 amino acids: CASSLWGTGAMNTEAFF. DNA for the CDR3: TGCGCCAGCAGCTTGTGGGGGACAGGGGCGATGAACACTGAAGCTTTCTTT.

This clone turned up a few times. The genes are TRBV6-5 and TRBJ2-5; D gene ambiguous. This CDR3 region has 13 residues. Germline V CDR1 and CDR2: MNHEY, SVGAGI. V was cut by 7 bases and J by 5 bases, with 14 bases left in between. The CDR3 DNA sequence: TGTGCCAGCAATGTCCAACTGGTTGAGACCCAGTACTTC. Amino acids: CASNVQLVETQYF.

The CDR3 nucleotides read TGTGCCAGCAACGCGGACAGGGGTGCGACAGATACGCAGTATTTT. It is translated as CASNADRGATDTQYF. The J gene is TRBJ2-3, the V gene TRBV25-1; 9 bases line up with TRBD1. The V and J ends lost 7 bases and 3 bases, in that order; junction bases with no gene match: 8. The CDR3 has 15 amino acids. Germline lookup yields CDR1 MGHDK and CDR2 SYGVNS.

This clone was picked up a small number of times. The chain uses TRBV7-9 and TRBJ2-2; D possibly corresponds to TRBD1 (6 bases). V was cut by 5 bases and J by 7 bases, with 17 bases left in between. CDR1 SEHNR and CDR2 FQNEAQ come from the germline V gene (reference sequence). The CDR3 consists of 15 residues. CDR3 region: CASSPGNRVIGELFF. CDR3 DNA sequence: TGTGCCAGCAGCCCAGGGAACAGGGTGATCGGGGAGCTGTTTTTT.

This rearrangement joins TRBV14 to TRBJ2-7; D gene uncertain. Trimming removed 0 bases at V and 1 base at J, with 7 bases between. The CDR3 runs to 14 residues. In germline, CDR1 is SGHDN, CDR2 FVKESK. CDR3 sequence reads: CASSQDLNSYEQYF. CDR3 DNA: TGTGCCAGCAGCCAAGACCTAAATTCCTACGAGCAGTACTTC. Variable domain in full (rest from reference TRBV14 and TRBJ2-7): EAGVTQFPSHSVIEKGQTVTLRCDPISGHDNLYWYRRVMGKEIKFLLHFVKESKQDESGMPNNRFLAERTGGTYSTLKVQPAELEDSGVYFCASSQDLNSYEQYFGPGTRLTVT.

The CDR3 bases are TGTGCCAGCCTTTCCGGCCTAGCGGGAAATGAGCAGTTCTTC. Translating it yields CASLSGLAGNEQFF. This chain uses TRBV2 with TRBJ2-1, with 9 nucleotides matching TRBD2. The CDR3 totals 14 residues. Germline V CDR1 and CDR2: SNHLY, FYNNEI. Trimming cost V 8 bases and J 7 bases; bases outside gene matches: 9.

The chain couples TRBV4-3 to TRBJ2-7; 7 positions match TRBD1. J gave up 3 bases and V 0 bases, and 11 bases lay outside the gene matches. Germline CDR1 LGHNA, CDR2 YSLEER. The CDR3 runs to 17 residues. The CDR3, as DNA: TGCGCCAGCAGCCAAGACAGGGAAGCAGGGGGTCTCTACGAGCAGTACTTC. Translation: CASSQDREAGGLYEQYF.